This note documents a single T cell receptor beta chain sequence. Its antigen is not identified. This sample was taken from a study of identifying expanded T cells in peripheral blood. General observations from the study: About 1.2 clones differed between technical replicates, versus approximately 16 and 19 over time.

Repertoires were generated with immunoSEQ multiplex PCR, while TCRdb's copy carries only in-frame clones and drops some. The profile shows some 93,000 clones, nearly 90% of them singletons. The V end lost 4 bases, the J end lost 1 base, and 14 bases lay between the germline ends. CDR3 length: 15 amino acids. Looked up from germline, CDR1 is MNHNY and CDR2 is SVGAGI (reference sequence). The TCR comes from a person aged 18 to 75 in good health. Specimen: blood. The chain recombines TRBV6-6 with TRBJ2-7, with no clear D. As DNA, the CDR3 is TGTGCCAGCAGTTGGGGTCAGACGTCGTCCTACGAGCAGTACTTC. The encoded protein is CASSWGQTSSYEQYF.